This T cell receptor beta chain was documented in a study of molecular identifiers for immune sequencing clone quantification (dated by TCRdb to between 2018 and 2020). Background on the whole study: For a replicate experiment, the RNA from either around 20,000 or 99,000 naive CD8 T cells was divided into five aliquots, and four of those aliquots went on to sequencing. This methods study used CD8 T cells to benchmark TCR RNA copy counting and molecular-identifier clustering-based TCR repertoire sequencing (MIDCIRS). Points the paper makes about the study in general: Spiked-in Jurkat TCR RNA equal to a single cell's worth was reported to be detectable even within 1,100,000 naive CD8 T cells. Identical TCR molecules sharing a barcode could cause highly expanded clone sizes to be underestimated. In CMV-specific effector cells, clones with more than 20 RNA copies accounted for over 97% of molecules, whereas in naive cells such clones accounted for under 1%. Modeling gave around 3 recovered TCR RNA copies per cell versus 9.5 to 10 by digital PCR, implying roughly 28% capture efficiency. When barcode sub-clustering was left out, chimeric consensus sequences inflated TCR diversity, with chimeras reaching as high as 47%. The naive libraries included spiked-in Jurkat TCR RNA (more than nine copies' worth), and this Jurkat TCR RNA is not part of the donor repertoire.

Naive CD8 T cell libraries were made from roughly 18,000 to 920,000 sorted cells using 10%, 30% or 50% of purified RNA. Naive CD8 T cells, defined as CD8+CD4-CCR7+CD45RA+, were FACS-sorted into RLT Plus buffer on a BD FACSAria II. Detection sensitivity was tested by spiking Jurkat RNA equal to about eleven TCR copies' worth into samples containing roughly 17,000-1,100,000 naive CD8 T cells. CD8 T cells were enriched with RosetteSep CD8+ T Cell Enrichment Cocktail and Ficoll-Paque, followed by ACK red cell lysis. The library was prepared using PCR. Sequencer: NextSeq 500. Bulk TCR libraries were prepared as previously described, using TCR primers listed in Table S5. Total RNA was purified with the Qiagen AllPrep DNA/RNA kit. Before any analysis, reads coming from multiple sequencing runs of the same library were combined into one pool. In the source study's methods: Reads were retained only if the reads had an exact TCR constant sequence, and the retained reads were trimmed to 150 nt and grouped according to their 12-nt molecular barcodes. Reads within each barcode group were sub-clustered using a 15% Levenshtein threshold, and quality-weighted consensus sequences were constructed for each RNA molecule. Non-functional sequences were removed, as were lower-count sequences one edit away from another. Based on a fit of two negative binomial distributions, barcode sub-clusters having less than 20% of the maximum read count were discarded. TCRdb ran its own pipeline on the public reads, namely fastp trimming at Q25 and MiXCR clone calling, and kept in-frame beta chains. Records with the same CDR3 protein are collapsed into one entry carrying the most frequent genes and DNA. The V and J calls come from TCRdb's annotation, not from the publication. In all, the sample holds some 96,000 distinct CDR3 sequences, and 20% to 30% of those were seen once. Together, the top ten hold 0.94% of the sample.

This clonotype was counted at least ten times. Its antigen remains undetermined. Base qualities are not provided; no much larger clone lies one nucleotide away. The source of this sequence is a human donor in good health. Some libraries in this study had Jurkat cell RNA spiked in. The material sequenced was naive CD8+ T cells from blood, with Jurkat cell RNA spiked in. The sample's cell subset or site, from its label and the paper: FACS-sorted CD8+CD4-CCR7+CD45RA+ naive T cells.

The nucleotides read TGTGCCAGCACCCCGCCGGGGACGGGGGGGCGAACGGATACGCAGTATTTT. The resulting protein is CASTPPGTGGRTDTQYF. The chain links TRBV12-3 or TRBV12-4 with TRBJ2-3; 8 junctional bases match TRBD2. The CDR3 spans 17 residues, from the cysteine through the phenylalanine. Only the CDR3 part of the read is kept: 51 bases, read in frame from the first base. V and J are trimmed by 7 bases and 6 bases, and the gene matches miss 18 bases of the junction.